Below are 32 T cell receptor beta chains sequenced from a single sample in a study of blood T cell repertoires in COVID-19. Here immunoSEQ multiplex PCR was the method, and the copy in TCRdb shows in-frame clones only, minus some. The profile shows approximately 140,000 clones, 85% to 90% of them singletons. The sample was PBMCs or T cells enriched from blood (not recorded which). These receptors all stem from a woman in her 30s with acute COVID-19.

This chain joins TRBV10-3 and TRBJ2-7, with D possibly TRBD2 on 5 matching bases. The CDR3 covers 14 residues. Germline V CDR1 and CDR2: ENHRY, SYGVKD. Trimming stripped 2 bases from V and 1 base from J, with 9 bases between. CDR3 nucleotide sequence: TGTGCCATCAGTGAGCGGGGAGATTCCTACGAGCAGTACTTC. This gives the protein CAISERGDSYEQYF.

This chain connects TRBV5-4 to TRBJ1-2; TRBD1 aligns across 12 bases. This CDR3 is 15 amino acids long. The germline V gene encodes CDR1 SGHNT and CDR2 YYREEE (reference sequence). V shed 4 bases, J shed 8 bases, and the junction held 9 bases outside the gene matches. CDR3: CASSQAGQGAGGYTF. As DNA, the CDR3 is TGTGCCAGCAGCCAAGCGGGACAGGGGGCGGGCGGCTACACCTTC.

The genes are TRBV9 and TRBJ2-2; TRBD2 might be the D (6 bases). CDR3 size: 16 residues. V lost 0 bases and J lost 6, with 15 bases in between. Looked up from germline, CDR1 is SGDLS and CDR2 is YYNGEE. CDR3 bases: TGTGCCAGCAGCGTAGGTCAAAGCAGGGAGGCCGGGGAGCTGTTTTTT. Translated: CASSVGQSREAGELFF.

The chain links TRBV6-1 to TRBJ2-5; D perhaps matches TRBD2 (6 bases). This CDR3 comprises 15 residues. CDR1 is MNHNS, CDR2 SASEGT, per germline. The V and J ends lost 1 base and 5 bases respectively, with 14 bases between them. The DNA for the CDR3 is TGTGCCAGCAGTGAAGTTACAACGGGGAGGGAGACCCAGTACTTC. It codes for CASSEVTTGRETQYF.

The chain couples TRBV11-3 to TRBJ2-1; D perhaps matches TRBD2 (6 bases). The CDR3 extends over 13 amino acids. V lost 5 bases and J 3 bases, leaving 8 bases between the germline ends. CDR1 and CDR2 (germline): SGHNT, YENEEA. The DNA for the CDR3 is TGTGCCAGCAGCAGGGGACTCTACAATGAGCAGTTCTTC. The encoded protein is CASSRGLYNEQFF.

CDR3 sequence (DNA): TGTGCCAGCAGCTTGCCCGGGACACACATCAACACCGGGGAGCTGTTTTTT. It yields the protein CASSLPGTHINTGELFF. The chain uses TRBV5-4 and TRBJ2-2; D may be TRBD1 (6 bases). Trimming removed 1 base from V and 2 bases from J, with 15 bases in between. In germline, CDR1 is SGHNT, CDR2 YYREEE (reference sequence). This CDR3 has 17 residues.

This chain connects TRBV10-3 to TRBJ1-1, with a tentative D call TRBD1 (5 bases). The CDR3 loop spans 14 amino acids. From germline, CDR1 is ENHRY and CDR2 SYGVKD. The V gene lost 2 bases and the J gene lost 4 bases, with 11 bases spanning the gap. The CDR3 region has the DNA TGTGCCATCAGTGAGGGGGCCTTGGGCACTGAAGCTTTCTTT. Protein: CAISEGALGTEAFF.

The gene calls are TRBV7-3 and TRBJ2-1; 7 bases match TRBD2. Germline lookup yields CDR1 SGHTA and CDR2 FQGTGA. CDR3 length equals 15 residues. V was clipped by 4 bases and J by 8 bases; unmatched bases: 11. CDR3 in DNA: TGTGCCAGCAGCTCCCCAGCGGCAGGGAGGGATGAGCAGTTCTTC. It yields the protein CASSSPAAGRDEQFF.

V is TRBV15 and J is TRBJ2-3; 11 bases line up with TRBD2. The J segment lost 6 bases and the V segment lost 0 bases, leaving 11 bases of the junction unmatched. The CDR3 runs 18 residues. Germline CDR1 and CDR2: LNHNV and YYDKDF (reference sequence). The CDR3 region has the DNA TGTGCCACCAGCAGAGATCGTGGCGTAGCGGGAGGGGGGGATACGCAGTATTTT. It is translated as CATSRDRGVAGGGDTQYF.

The rearrangement joins TRBV7-2 to TRBJ1-1; D is perhaps TRBD1 (5 bases). This CDR3 has 14 residues. Germline V gene sequence: CDR1 SGHTA, CDR2 FQGNSA. The ends were cut back, 5 bases at V and 9 bases at J, with 19 bases in the middle. CDR3 coding DNA: TGTGCCAGCAGCCCGGGGACTGTTGGGGAGAAAGCTTTCTTT. It encodes CASSPGTVGEKAFF.

This clone was seen more than once but under ten times. The chain carries TRBV7-2 and TRBJ2-6; no definite D call. Trimming left V 1 base short and J 1 base short, with 8 bases between. This CDR3 contains 16 residues. The germline CDR1 and CDR2 sequences are SGHTA and FQGNSA. The CDR3: CASSLGPPSGANVLTF. CDR3 DNA: TGTGCCAGCAGCTTAGGGCCCCCATCTGGGGCCAACGTCCTGACTTTC.

The chain is built from TRBV28 and TRBJ2-6; 9 nucleotides align to TRBD1. CDR1 is MDHEN and CDR2 is SYDVKM in the germline V gene. The CDR3 is 21 residues long. Trimming at V came to 6 bases and at J to 2 bases, leaving 20 bases not matched to a gene. The CDR3, as DNA: TGTGCCAGCAGCCCCCCGGACAGGGGTAGAAGCCGGAGGACTGGGGCCAACGTCCTGACTTTC. This encodes CASSPPDRGRSRRTGANVLTF.

The J gene is TRBJ1-2, the V gene TRBV28; 11 nucleotides agree with TRBD1. After removal of 5 bases from V and 3 bases from J, the junction contained 5 bases not matched to a gene. This CDR3 contains 15 residues. Germline V gene data show CDR1 as MDHEN and CDR2 as SYDVKM. The CDR3 sequence: CASSLPGQGDYGYTF. The CDR3 DNA follows: TGTGCCAGCAGTCTTCCGGGACAGGGGGACTATGGCTACACCTTC.

DNA of the CDR3: TGCGCCAGCAGCCAAGACATTATCGGGAAGGGTAGGATGAACACTGAAGCTTTCTTT. As protein: CASSQDIIGKGRMNTEAFF. The V gene is TRBV4-3, the J gene TRBJ1-1, with D unresolved. Germline assignment: CDR1 LGHNA and CDR2 YSLEER. The ends were cut back, 0 bases at V and 0 bases at J, with 20 bases in the middle. The CDR3 is 19 residues long.

The V gene is TRBV7-9, the J gene TRBJ1-5; TRBD1 agrees at 7 bases. The V and J ends lost 5 bases and 5 bases, in that order; junction bases with no gene match: 3. The germline V gene encodes CDR1 SEHNR and CDR2 FQNEAQ (reference sequence). CDR3 length: 13 residues. CDR3 DNA sequence: TGTGCCAGCAGCCGACAGGGCGATCAGCCCCAGCATTTT. It specifies CASSRQGDQPQHF.

V and J are TRBV2 and TRBJ2-7; no clear D. Germline loops: CDR1 SNHLY, CDR2 FYNNEI. Trimming removed 0 bases from V and 3 bases from J, with 6 bases in between. This CDR3 spans 13 amino acids. CDR3 sequence (DNA): TGTGCCAGCAGTGAAGCTAGCCTCTACGAGCAGTACTTC. It encodes CASSEASLYEQYF.

The chain joins TRBV5-1 to TRBJ2-1, with unresolved D. The CDR3 has 12 residues. Germline-derived CDR1 and CDR2 are SGHRS and YFSETQ. Trimming cost V 1 base and J 8 bases, with 7 bases left between them. CDR3 sequence (DNA): TGCGCCAGCAGCTTGAAGCTATATGAGCAGTTCTTC. Translation gives CASSLKLYEQFF.

V gene TRBV5-6 combines with J gene TRBJ2-2, with 11 bases matching TRBD2. The CDR3 totals 16 residues. Germline lookup yields CDR1 SGHDT and CDR2 YYEEEE. With 2 bases clipped from V and 7 bases from J, the junction kept 7 bases outside the gene matches. Here the CDR3 DNA reads TGTGCCAGCAGCTTAGAACTAGCGGGAGATAACGGGGAGCTGTTTTTT. Translated, it gives CASSLELAGDNGELFF.

This clone was detected once. The chain employs TRBV5-4 and TRBJ2-3, with D perhaps TRBD1 (5 bases). The CDR3 is 14 amino acids. V was trimmed by 0 bases and J by 4 bases, leaving 9 bases between them. Germline V gene data show CDR1 as SGHNT and CDR2 as YYREEE (reference sequence). The CDR3 DNA sequence: TGTGCCAGCAGCTTGGGCTGGGGCCCAGATACGCAGTATTTT. This encodes CASSLGWGPDTQYF.

This rearrangement joins TRBV28 to TRBJ2-7, with D possibly being TRBD1 (6 bases). Per germline, CDR1 MDHEN and CDR2 SYDVKM. With 6 bases removed from V and 6 bases from J, the gap between germline ends came to 12 bases. The CDR3 totals 12 residues. Written as DNA, the CDR3 is TGTGCCAGCAGGCGTACAGGGTTCGAGCAGTACTTC. Amino acids: CASRRTGFEQYF.

This sequence joins TRBV5-4 and TRBJ1-5; the D is unclear. Germline-derived CDR1 and CDR2 are SGHNT and YYREEE (reference sequence). The CDR3 is made up of 13 amino acids. V was clipped by 0 bases and J by 5 bases, with 6 bases between them. In nucleotides, the CDR3 is TGTGCCAGCAGCTTGGGCGGGGATCAGCCCCAGCATTTT. Its translation is CASSLGGDQPQHF. Supplemented by reference TRBV5-4 and TRBJ1-5, the full variable domain reads ETGVTQSPTHLIKTRGQQVTLRCSSQSGHNTVSWYQQALGQGPQFIFQYYREEENGRGNFPPRFSGLQFPNYSSELNVNALELDDSALYLCASSLGGDQPQHFGDGTRLSIL.

The chain couples TRBV27 to TRBJ2-2; no firm D call. Germline V gene lookup returns CDR1 MNHEY and CDR2 SMNVEV (reference sequence). The CDR3 is 11 amino acids. V was shortened by 6 bases and J by 6 bases, with 5 bases between the two germline ends. CDR3 in DNA: TGTGCCAGCAGGCAGGCCGGGGAGCTGTTTTTT. Its protein product is CASRQAGELFF.

The chain is built from TRBV9 and TRBJ1-1; D is perhaps TRBD1 (6 bases). V was shortened by 2 bases and J by 0 bases, with 11 bases between the two germline ends. The CDR3 totals 15 residues. CDR1 SGDLS and CDR2 YYNGEE come from the germline V gene. The CDR3 here is CASSVWDKVNTEAFF. The CDR3 coding sequence is TGTGCCAGCAGCGTTTGGGACAAGGTGAACACTGAAGCTTTCTTT.

The chain uses TRBV30 and TRBJ1-5, with TRBD1 identical over 9 bases. CDR3 length: 14 amino acids. From germline, CDR1 is GTSNPN and CDR2 SVGIG (reference sequence). The junction had 8 bases not matched to a gene; V was cut back by 5 bases and J by 6 bases. CDR3 sequence: CAWSWDRVRQPQHF. CDR3 sequence (DNA): TGTGCCTGGTCTTGGGACAGGGTACGTCAGCCCCAGCATTTT.

This clone has more than one count but fewer than ten. The rearrangement links TRBV4-3 to TRBJ2-2; possible D gene TRBD2, 6 bases. CDR1 is LGHNA and CDR2 is YSLEER in the germline V gene. This CDR3 region has 14 residues. Deletions cut 4 bases from V and 11 bases from J, with 17 bases between. The CDR3 sequence is CASSPLREVVELFF. The CDR3 DNA is TGCGCCAGCAGCCCCCTGAGGGAGGTCGTTGAGCTGTTTTTT.

This chain links TRBV9 with TRBJ2-3, with TRBD2 matching 13 bases. The V and J ends lost 4 bases and 4 bases, in that order; junction bases with no gene match: 3. The germline CDR1 and CDR2 sequences are SGDLS and YYNGEE. CDR3 length: 15 residues. The CDR3 DNA reads TGTGCCAGCAGCCCAGGACTAGCGGGAGCAGATACGCAGTATTTT. Its translation is CASSPGLAGADTQYF.

The chain uses TRBV27 and TRBJ2-1, with 8 nucleotides matching TRBD1. The CDR3 spans 16 residues. Trimming removed 6 bases from V and 0 bases from J; junction bases left unmatched: 7. CDR1 and CDR2 (germline): MNHEY, SMNVEV (reference sequence). CDR3 bases: TGTGCCAGCAGCCGAGCAGGGGGCCCCTCCTACAATGAGCAGTTCTTC. Residues: CASSRAGGPSYNEQFF.

The chain has TRBV28 and TRBJ2-1, with TRBD2 matching over 8 bases. The V gene end was trimmed by 2 bases and the J gene end by 2 bases; junction bases not matched to a gene: 2. The length of the CDR3 is 15 residues. Germline V gives CDR1 MDHEN, CDR2 SYDVKM. CDR3 residues: CASSLAGGPYNEQFF. The CDR3 nucleotides read TGTGCCAGCAGTTTAGCGGGAGGCCCCTACAATGAGCAGTTCTTC.

This rearrangement joins TRBV11-3 to TRBJ1-1, with D possibly TRBD1 on 5 matching bases. The CDR3 spans 15 residues. The V end lost 0 bases, the J end lost 1 base, and 9 bases lay between the germline ends. Germline V CDR1 and CDR2: SGHNT, YENEEA. CDR3 loop: CASSLERGGNTEAFF. The CDR3 region has the DNA TGTGCCAGCAGCTTAGAGAGGGGAGGGAACACTGAAGCTTTCTTT.

The CDR3: CASSRASGNADTQYF. The DNA for the CDR3 is TGCGCCAGCAGCAGGGCTAGCGGGAATGCCGATACGCAGTATTTT. The V and J genes are TRBV4-3 and TRBJ2-3; 9 bases map to TRBD2. V lost 5 bases, J lost 6 bases, and 9 bases stayed unmatched. The germline CDR1 and CDR2 sequences are LGHNA and YSLEER. This CDR3 has 15 amino acids.

CDR3 coding DNA: TGTGCCAGCAGCTTAGGGGTGGACAGACCCTTCACTGAAGCTTTCTTT. Its translation is CASSLGVDRPFTEAFF. The V and J genes are TRBV7-2 and TRBJ1-1; possibly TRBD1 for D (6 bases). The CDR3 loop spans 16 amino acids. V shed 1 base and J shed 4 bases, with 16 bases lying between them. Germline loops: CDR1 SGHTA, CDR2 FQGNSA.

The chain links TRBV7-9 to TRBJ1-1; maybe TRBD1 (6 bases). V lost 4 bases to trimming and J lost 0 bases, with 12 bases between them. CDR3 length: 15 amino acids. Germline loops: CDR1 SEHNR, CDR2 FQNEAQ (reference sequence). CDR3 bases: TGTGCCAGCAGCTCCAGGACAGCCCTGAACACTGAAGCTTTCTTT. Translation gives CASSSRTALNTEAFF.